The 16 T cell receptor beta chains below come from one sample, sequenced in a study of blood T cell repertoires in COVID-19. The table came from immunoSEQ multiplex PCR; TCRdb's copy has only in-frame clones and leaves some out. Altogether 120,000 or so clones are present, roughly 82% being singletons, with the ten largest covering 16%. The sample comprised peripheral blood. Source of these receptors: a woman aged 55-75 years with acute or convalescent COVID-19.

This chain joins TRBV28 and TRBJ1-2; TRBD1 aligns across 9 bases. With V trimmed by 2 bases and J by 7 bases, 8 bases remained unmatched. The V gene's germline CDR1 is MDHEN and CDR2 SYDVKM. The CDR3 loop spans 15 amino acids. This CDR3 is CASSLNRGLPFGYTF. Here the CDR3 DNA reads TGTGCCAGCAGTTTAAACAGGGGGCTTCCTTTTGGCTACACCTTC.

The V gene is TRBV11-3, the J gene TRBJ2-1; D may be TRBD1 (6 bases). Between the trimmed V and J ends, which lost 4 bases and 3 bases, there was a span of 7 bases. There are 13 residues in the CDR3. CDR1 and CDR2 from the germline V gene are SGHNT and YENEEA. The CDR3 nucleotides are TGTGCCAGCAGCTCGGACAGCTACAATGAGCAGTTCTTC. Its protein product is CASSSDSYNEQFF. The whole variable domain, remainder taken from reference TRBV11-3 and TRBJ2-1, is EAGVVQSPRYKIIEKKQPVAFWCNPISGHNTLYWYLQNLGQGPELLIRYENEEAVDDSQLPKDRFSAERLKGVDSTLKIQPAELGDSAVYLCASSSDSYNEQFFGPGTRLTVL.

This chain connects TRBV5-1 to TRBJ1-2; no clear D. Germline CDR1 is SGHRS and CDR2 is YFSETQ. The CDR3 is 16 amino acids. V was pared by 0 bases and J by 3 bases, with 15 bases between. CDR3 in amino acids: CASSLVAAGRDYGYTF. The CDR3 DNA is TGCGCCAGCAGCTTGGTGGCAGCTGGGAGGGACTATGGCTACACCTTC. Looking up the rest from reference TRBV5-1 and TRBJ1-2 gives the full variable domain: KAGVTQTPRYLIKTRGQQVTLSCSPISGHRSVSWYQQTPGQGLQFLFEYFSETQRNKGNFPGRFSGRQFSNSRSEMNVSTLELGDSALYLCASSLVAAGRDYGYTFGSGTRLTVV.

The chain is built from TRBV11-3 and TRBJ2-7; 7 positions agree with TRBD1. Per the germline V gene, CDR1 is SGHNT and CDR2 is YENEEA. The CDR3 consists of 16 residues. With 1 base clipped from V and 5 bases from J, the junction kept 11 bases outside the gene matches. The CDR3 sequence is CASSLGKTGTLDEQYF. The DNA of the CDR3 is TGTGCCAGCAGCTTAGGGAAGACAGGGACCCTGGACGAGCAGTACTTC. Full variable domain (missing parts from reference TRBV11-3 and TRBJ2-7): EAGVVQSPRYKIIEKKQPVAFWCNPISGHNTLYWYLQNLGQGPELLIRYENEEAVDDSQLPKDRFSAERLKGVDSTLKIQPAELGDSAVYLCASSLGKTGTLDEQYFGPGTRLTVT.

CDR3 coding DNA: TGCGCCAGCAGCCAAGATCAGGGAATAGCCAAAAACATTCAGTACTTC. This codes for CASSQDQGIAKNIQYF. This chain connects TRBV4-1 to TRBJ2-4, with D possibly matching TRBD1 (5 bases). V gave up 0 bases and J gave up 0 bases, with 9 bases separating them. CDR3 length: 16 residues. CDR1 and CDR2 from the germline V gene are MGHRA and YSYEKL.

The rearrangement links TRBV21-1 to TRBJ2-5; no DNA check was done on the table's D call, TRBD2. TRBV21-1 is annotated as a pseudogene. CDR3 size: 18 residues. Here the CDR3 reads CASSKGVKASGDQETQYF. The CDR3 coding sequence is TGTGCCAGCAGCAAAGGTGTTAAGGCTAGCGGGGACCAAGAGACCCAGTACTTC.

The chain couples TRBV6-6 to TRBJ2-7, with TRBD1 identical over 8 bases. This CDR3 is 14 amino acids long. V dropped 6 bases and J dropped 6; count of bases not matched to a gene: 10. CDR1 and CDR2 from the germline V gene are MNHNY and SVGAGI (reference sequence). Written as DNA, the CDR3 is TGTGCCAGCAGCTCCCCGGGACAGGAACCCGAGCAGTACTTC. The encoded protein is CASSSPGQEPEQYF.

For the CDR3, the DNA is TGTGCCAGCAGCCCACGGGGGGGGATAACAGATACGCAGTATTTT. This gives the protein CASSPRGGITDTQYF. The chain has TRBV4-2 and TRBJ2-3; the match to TRBD2 covers 8 bases. CDR3 length equals 15 residues. Germline assignment: CDR1 LGHNA and CDR2 YNFKEQ. V was clipped by 4 bases and J by 3 bases; unmatched bases: 6.

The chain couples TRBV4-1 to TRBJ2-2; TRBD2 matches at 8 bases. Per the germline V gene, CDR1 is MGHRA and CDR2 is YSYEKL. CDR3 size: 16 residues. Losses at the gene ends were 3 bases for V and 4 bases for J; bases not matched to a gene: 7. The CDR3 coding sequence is TGCGCCAGCAGCCAGGACCCTAGCGGGTTCACCGGGGAGCTGTTTTTT. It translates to CASSQDPSGFTGELFF.

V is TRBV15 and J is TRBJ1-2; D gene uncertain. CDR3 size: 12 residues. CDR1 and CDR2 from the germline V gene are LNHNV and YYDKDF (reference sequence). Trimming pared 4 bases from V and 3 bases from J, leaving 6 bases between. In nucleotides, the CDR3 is TGTGCCACCAGCATATCGGACTATGGCTACACCTTC. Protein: CATSISDYGYTF. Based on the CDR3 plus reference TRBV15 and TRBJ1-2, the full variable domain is DAMVIQNPRYQVTQFGKPVTLSCSQTLNHNVMYWYQQKSSQAPKLLFHYYDKDFNNEADTPDNFQSRRPNTSFCFLDIRSPGLGDTAMYLCATSISDYGYTFGSGTRLTVV.

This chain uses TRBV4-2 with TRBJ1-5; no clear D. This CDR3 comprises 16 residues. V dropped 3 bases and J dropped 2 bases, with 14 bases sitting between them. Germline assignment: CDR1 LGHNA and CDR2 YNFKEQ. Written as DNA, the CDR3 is TGTGCCAGCAGCCACCCCGGGGAGCCCGGCAATCAGCCCCAGCATTTT. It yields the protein CASSHPGEPGNQPQHF.

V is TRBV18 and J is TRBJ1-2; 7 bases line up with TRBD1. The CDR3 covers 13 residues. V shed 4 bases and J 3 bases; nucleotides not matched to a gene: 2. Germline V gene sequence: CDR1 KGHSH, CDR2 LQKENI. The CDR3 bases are TGTGCCAGCTCACGGGGGACAGACTATGGCTACACCTTC. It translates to CASSRGTDYGYTF. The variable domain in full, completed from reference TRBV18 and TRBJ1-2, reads NAGVMQNPRHLVRRRGQEARLRCSPMKGHSHVYWYRQLPEEGLKFMVYLQKENIIDESGMPKERFSAEFPKEGPSILRIQQVVRGDSAAYFCASSRGTDYGYTFGSGTRLTVV.

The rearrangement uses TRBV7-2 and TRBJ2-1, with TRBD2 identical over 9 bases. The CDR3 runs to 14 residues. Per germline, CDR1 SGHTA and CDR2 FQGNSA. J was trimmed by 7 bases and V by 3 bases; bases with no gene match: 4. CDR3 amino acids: CASSLGLAVNEQFF. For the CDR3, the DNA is TGTGCCAGCAGCTTGGGACTAGCTGTGAATGAGCAGTTCTTC. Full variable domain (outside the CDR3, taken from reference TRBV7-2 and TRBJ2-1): GAGVSQSPSNKVTEKGKDVELRCDPISGHTALYWYRQSLGQGLEFLIYFQGNSAPDKSGLPSDRFSAERTGGSVSTLTIQRTQQEDSAVYLCASSLGLAVNEQFFGPGTRLTVL.

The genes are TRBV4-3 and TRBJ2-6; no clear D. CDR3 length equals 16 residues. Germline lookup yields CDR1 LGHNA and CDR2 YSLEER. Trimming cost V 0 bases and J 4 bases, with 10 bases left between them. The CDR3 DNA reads TGCGCCAGCAGCCAAGACACGGGTTCCGGGGCCAACGTCCTGACTTTC. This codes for CASSQDTGSGANVLTF.

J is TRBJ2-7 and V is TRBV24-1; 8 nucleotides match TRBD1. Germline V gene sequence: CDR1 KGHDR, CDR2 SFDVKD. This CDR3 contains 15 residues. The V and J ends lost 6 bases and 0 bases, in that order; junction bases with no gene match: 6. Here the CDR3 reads CATSLGTGSSYEQYF. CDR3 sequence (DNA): TGTGCCACCAGTCTCGGGACAGGAAGCTCCTACGAGCAGTACTTC.

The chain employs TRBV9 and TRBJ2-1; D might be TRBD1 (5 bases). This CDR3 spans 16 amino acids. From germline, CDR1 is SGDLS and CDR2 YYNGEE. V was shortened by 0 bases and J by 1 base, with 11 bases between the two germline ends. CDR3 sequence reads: CASSVDPGFSYNEQFF. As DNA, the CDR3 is TGTGCCAGCAGCGTAGACCCAGGGTTTTCCTACAATGAGCAGTTCTTC.